The rows below give T cell receptor beta chains drawn from one sample of a study of blood T cell repertoires in COVID-19. The assay was immunoSEQ multiplex PCR, and TCRdb's table has in-frame clones only and misses some. The table includes about 160,000 clones, approximately 88% detected once. Sequenced: peripheral blood. The origin of the receptors is a woman aged 55 to 70 with acute or convalescent COVID-19. Both conserved end residues are part of each CDR3. Each record gives: J gene, V gene, clone size, CDR3 length, D gene, CDR3 DNA, CDR3 protein. D genes are given only for firm matches. Clone size is shown for a subset of rows, as once, few, many or a class of expanded clone.

J gene: TRBJ2-3; V gene: TRBV7-3; clone size: NA; CDR3 length: 12; D gene: NA; CDR3 DNA: TGTGCCAGCAGCTTACCGCCAGGTACGCAGTATTTT; CDR3 protein: CASSLPPGTQYF
J gene: TRBJ1-2; V gene: TRBV5-1; clone size: NA; CDR3 length: 15; D gene: TRBD1; CDR3 DNA: TGCGCCAGCAGCCCCGGGACAGGGGGGGTTTTTGGCTACACCTTC; CDR3 protein: CASSPGTGGVFGYTF
J gene: TRBJ1-6; V gene: TRBV19; clone size: NA; CDR3 length: 15; D gene: NA; CDR3 DNA: TGTGCCAGTAAGGAGGGGCACCTTTACACCGGCCCCCTCCACTTT; CDR3 protein: CASKEGHLYTGPLHF
J gene: TRBJ1-1; V gene: TRBV10-1; clone size: once; CDR3 length: 14; D gene: NA; CDR3 DNA: TGCGCCAGCAGTGAAAACAGCTTGAACACTGAAGCTTTCTTT; CDR3 protein: CASSENSLNTEAFF
J gene: TRBJ2-5; V gene: TRBV7-2; clone size: NA; CDR3 length: 15; D gene: TRBD2; CDR3 DNA: TGTGCCAGCAGCTTAGTAGCGGGGGGGCTGGAGACCCAGTACTTC; CDR3 protein: CASSLVAGGLETQYF
J gene: TRBJ1-1; V gene: TRBV4-1; clone size: NA; CDR3 length: 14; D gene: TRBD1; CDR3 DNA: TGCGCCAGCAGCCAAGATCACAGGGGACCTGAAGCTTTCTTT; CDR3 protein: CASSQDHRGPEAFF
J gene: TRBJ1-4; V gene: TRBV9; clone size: NA; CDR3 length: 16; D gene: NA; CDR3 DNA: TGTGCCAGCAGCGCCTCTGTGGGACAAGTGAATGAAAAACTGTTTTTT; CDR3 protein: CASSASVGQVNEKLFF
J gene: TRBJ2-7; V gene: TRBV10-2; clone size: NA; CDR3 length: 13; D gene: TRBD1; CDR3 DNA: TGCGCCAGCCGGGACAGGCTCTCCTACGAGCAGTACTTC; CDR3 protein: CASRDRLSYEQYF
J gene: TRBJ2-7; V gene: TRBV19; clone size: NA; CDR3 length: 16; D gene: NA; CDR3 DNA: TGTGCCAGTAGTATAGAGCTGGGCGTGGGACTCTACGAGCAGTACTTC; CDR3 protein: CASSIELGVGLYEQYF
J gene: TRBJ2-7; V gene: TRBV19; clone size: NA; CDR3 length: 15; D gene: TRBD1; CDR3 DNA: TGTGCCAGTAGTAGGACAGGGGAGGGTCTCTACGAGCAGTACTTC; CDR3 protein: CASSRTGEGLYEQYF
J gene: TRBJ2-7; V gene: TRBV7-9; clone size: NA; CDR3 length: 17; D gene: TRBD1; CDR3 DNA: TGTGCCAGCAGCCCCGGGACAGGGGCCCCAAACTTCTACGAGCAGTACTTC; CDR3 protein: CASSPGTGAPNFYEQYF
J gene: TRBJ1-1; V gene: TRBV5-8; clone size: NA; CDR3 length: 13; D gene: TRBD1; CDR3 DNA: TGTGCCAGCAGCTTTGACAGGGGACCTGAAGCTTTCTTT; CDR3 protein: CASSFDRGPEAFF
J gene: TRBJ2-7; V gene: TRBV4-3; clone size: NA; CDR3 length: 14; D gene: NA; CDR3 DNA: TGCGCCAGCAGCCAAGATCTAGGACAGAGCGAGCAGTACTTC; CDR3 protein: CASSQDLGQSEQYF
J gene: TRBJ2-7; V gene: TRBV6-2/TRBV6-3; clone size: NA; CDR3 length: 13; D gene: NA; CDR3 DNA: TGTGCCAGCAGTTACTCGAGTTCCTACGAGCAGTACTTC; CDR3 protein: CASSYSSSYEQYF
J gene: TRBJ1-2; V gene: TRBV7-9; clone size: NA; CDR3 length: 14; D gene: NA; CDR3 DNA: TGTGCCAGCAGCCTCGTGCGAGCTAACTATGGCTACACCTTC; CDR3 protein: CASSLVRANYGYTF
J gene: TRBJ2-1; V gene: TRBV7-2; clone size: NA; CDR3 length: 19; D gene: TRBD2; CDR3 DNA: TGTGCCAGCAGCTATAAGACTAGCGGGGGGGTCAGCACCTACAATGAGCAGTTCTTC; CDR3 protein: CASSYKTSGGVSTYNEQFF
J gene: TRBJ2-3; V gene: TRBV11-2; clone size: NA; CDR3 length: 15; D gene: NA; CDR3 DNA: TGTGCCAGCCGAATCGCGGGACTCGCGACAGATACGCAGTATTTT; CDR3 protein: CASRIAGLATDTQYF
J gene: TRBJ1-1; V gene: TRBV15; clone size: NA; CDR3 length: 15; D gene: NA; CDR3 DNA: TGTGCCACCAGCAGAGGGGGGCGGTCGAACACTGAAGCTTTCTTT; CDR3 protein: CATSRGGRSNTEAFF
J gene: TRBJ1-1; V gene: TRBV10-3; clone size: NA; CDR3 length: 15; D gene: TRBD1; CDR3 DNA: TGTGCCATCAGTGATGCCGGGACAGGGAACACTGAAGCTTTCTTT; CDR3 protein: CAISDAGTGNTEAFF
J gene: TRBJ1-4; V gene: TRBV28; clone size: NA; CDR3 length: 15; D gene: NA; CDR3 DNA: TGTGCCAGCAGGAAAAGACAGGCGGGTAATGAAAAACTGTTTTTT; CDR3 protein: CASRKRQAGNEKLFF
J gene: TRBJ2-7; V gene: TRBV3-1/TRBV3-2; clone size: NA; CDR3 length: 15; D gene: TRBD1; CDR3 DNA: TGTGCCAGCAGCCATCCGCTGGGACAGTTCTCCGAGCAGTACTTC; CDR3 protein: CASSHPLGQFSEQYF
J gene: TRBJ1-5; V gene: TRBV19; clone size: NA; CDR3 length: 15; D gene: NA; CDR3 DNA: TGTGCCAGTAGTACCAGGGAAACGAGCAATCAGCCCCAGCATTTT; CDR3 protein: CASSTRETSNQPQHF
J gene: TRBJ1-1; V gene: TRBV10-3; clone size: NA; CDR3 length: 16; D gene: TRBD1; CDR3 DNA: TGTGCCATCAGTGGACAGGGGGCGAACTTGAACACTGAAGCTTTCTTT; CDR3 protein: CAISGQGANLNTEAFF
J gene: TRBJ1-1; V gene: TRBV3-1/TRBV3-2; clone size: few; CDR3 length: 13; D gene: NA; CDR3 DNA: TGTGCCAGCAGCCAGGGGGGGCTCACTGAAGCTTTCTTT; CDR3 protein: CASSQGGLTEAFF
J gene: TRBJ1-1; V gene: TRBV11-3; clone size: NA; CDR3 length: 15; D gene: TRBD1; CDR3 DNA: TGTGCCAGCAGCTTTCCCGACAGGGGAACCACTGAAGCTTTCTTT; CDR3 protein: CASSFPDRGTTEAFF
J gene: TRBJ2-1; V gene: TRBV12-5; clone size: NA; CDR3 length: 15; D gene: NA; CDR3 DNA: TGTGCTAGTGGTTCTAGTGATCCTGGTATCGATGAGCAGTTCTTC; CDR3 protein: CASGSSDPGIDEQFF
J gene: TRBJ1-4; V gene: TRBV5-1; clone size: NA; CDR3 length: 14; D gene: TRBD1; CDR3 DNA: TGCGCCAGCAGCTTGGAGACAGGGGATGAAAAACTGTTTTTT; CDR3 protein: CASSLETGDEKLFF
J gene: TRBJ1-4; V gene: TRBV28; clone size: NA; CDR3 length: 15; D gene: NA; CDR3 DNA: TGTGCCAGCAGTTTATCGGTCGGGGGGTATGAAAAACTGTTTTTT; CDR3 protein: CASSLSVGGYEKLFF
J gene: TRBJ2-3; V gene: TRBV5-4; clone size: NA; CDR3 length: 14; D gene: TRBD1; CDR3 DNA: TGTGCCAGCAGCTTGGCACAGGGGGCTGATACGCAGTATTTT; CDR3 protein: CASSLAQGADTQYF
J gene: TRBJ2-1; V gene: TRBV2; clone size: NA; CDR3 length: 12; D gene: NA; CDR3 DNA: TGTGCCAGCAGTATCGTCCCCTTCGGGCAGTTCTTC; CDR3 protein: CASSIVPFGQFF
J gene: TRBJ1-4; V gene: TRBV9; clone size: NA; CDR3 length: 13; D gene: NA; CDR3 DNA: TGTGCCAGCAGCGCGGGACTTGGCGAAAAACTGTTTTTT; CDR3 protein: CASSAGLGEKLFF
J gene: TRBJ1-2; V gene: TRBV10-2; clone size: NA; CDR3 length: 13; D gene: NA; CDR3 DNA: TGCGCCAGCAGTGAACAGAGGGACTATGGCTACACCTTC; CDR3 protein: CASSEQRDYGYTF
J gene: TRBJ1-6; V gene: TRBV14; clone size: NA; CDR3 length: 12; D gene: TRBD1; CDR3 DNA: TGTGCCAGCAGCCAACCCCCGGGACAGGTCCACTTT; CDR3 protein: CASSQPPGQVHF
J gene: TRBJ1-6; V gene: TRBV6-2/TRBV6-3; clone size: once; CDR3 length: 14; D gene: NA; CDR3 DNA: TGTGCCAGCAGTTATGGACAGACACTCCGACCCCTCCACTTT; CDR3 protein: CASSYGQTLRPLHF
J gene: TRBJ1-6; V gene: TRBV3-1/TRBV3-2; clone size: NA; CDR3 length: 15; D gene: NA; CDR3 DNA: TGTGCCAGCAGCCAAGAGACAGGCTATAATTCACCCCTCCACTTT; CDR3 protein: CASSQETGYNSPLHF
J gene: TRBJ2-5; V gene: TRBV19; clone size: NA; CDR3 length: 15; D gene: NA; CDR3 DNA: TGTGCCAGTAGTACCCGGGCCAAAGGGGGAGAGACCCAGTACTTC; CDR3 protein: CASSTRAKGGETQYF
J gene: TRBJ2-7; V gene: TRBV6-5; clone size: NA; CDR3 length: 11; D gene: NA; CDR3 DNA: TGTGCCAGCAGCATCTCGGACGAGCAGTACTTC; CDR3 protein: CASSISDEQYF